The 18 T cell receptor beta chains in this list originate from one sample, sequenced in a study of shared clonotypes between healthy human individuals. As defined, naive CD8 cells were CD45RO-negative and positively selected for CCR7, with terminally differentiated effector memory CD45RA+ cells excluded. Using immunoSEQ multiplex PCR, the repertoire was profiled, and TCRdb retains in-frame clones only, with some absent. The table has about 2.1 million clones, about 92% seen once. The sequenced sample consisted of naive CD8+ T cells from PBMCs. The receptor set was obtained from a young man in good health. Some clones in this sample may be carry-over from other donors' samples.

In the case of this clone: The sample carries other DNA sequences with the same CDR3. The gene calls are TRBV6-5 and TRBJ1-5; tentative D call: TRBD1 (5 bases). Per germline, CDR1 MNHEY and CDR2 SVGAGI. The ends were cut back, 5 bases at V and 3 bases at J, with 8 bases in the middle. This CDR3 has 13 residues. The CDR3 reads CASSPGLNQPQHF. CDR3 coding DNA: TGTGCCAGCAGTCCGGGACTCAATCAGCCCCAGCATTTT.

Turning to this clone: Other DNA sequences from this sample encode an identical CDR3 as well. The CDR3 sequence is CASSLGLAHEQFF. The CDR3 coding sequence is TGTGCCAGCAGTCTGGGACTAGCTCATGAGCAGTTCTTC. This rearrangement joins TRBV27 to TRBJ2-1; 9 bases are a match to TRBD2. There are 13 residues in the CDR3. In germline, CDR1 is MNHEY, CDR2 SMNVEV (reference sequence). The J segment lost 8 bases and the V segment lost 5 bases, leaving 4 bases of the junction unmatched.

CDR3 residues: CASSIDWDRGTYEQYF. Here the CDR3 DNA reads TGTGCCAGTAGTATAGACTGGGACAGGGGGACCTACGAGCAGTACTTC. The chain has TRBV19 and TRBJ2-7, with TRBD1 matching over 11 bases. The CDR3 sequence is 16 residues long. V lost 0 bases, J lost 2 bases, and 3 bases stayed unmatched. Per germline, CDR1 LNHDA and CDR2 SQIVND (reference sequence). Together with reference TRBV19 and TRBJ2-7, the CDR3 gives the full variable domain: DGGITQSPKYLFRKEGQNVTLSCEQNLNHDAMYWYRQDPGQGLRLIYYSQIVNDFQKGDIAEGYSVSREKKESFPLTVTSAQKNPTAFYLCASSIDWDRGTYEQYFGPGTRLTVT.

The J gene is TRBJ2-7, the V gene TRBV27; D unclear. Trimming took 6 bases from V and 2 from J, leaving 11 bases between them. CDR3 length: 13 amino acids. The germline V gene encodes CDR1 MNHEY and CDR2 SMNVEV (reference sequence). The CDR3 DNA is TGTGCCAGCAGCCCTGCGGCCACCTACGAGCAGTACTTC. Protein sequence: CASSPAATYEQYF.

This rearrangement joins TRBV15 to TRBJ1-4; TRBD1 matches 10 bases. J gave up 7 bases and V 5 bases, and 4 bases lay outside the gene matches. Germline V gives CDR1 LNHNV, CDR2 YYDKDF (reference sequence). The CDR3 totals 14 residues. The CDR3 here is CATSETGGVEKLFF. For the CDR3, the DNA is TGTGCCACCAGCGAGACAGGGGGCGTTGAAAAACTGTTTTTT.

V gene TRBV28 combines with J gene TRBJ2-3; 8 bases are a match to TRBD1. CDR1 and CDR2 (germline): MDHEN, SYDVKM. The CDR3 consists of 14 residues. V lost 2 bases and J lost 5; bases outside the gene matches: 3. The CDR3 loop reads CASSLGTGLDTQYF. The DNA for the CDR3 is TGTGCCAGCAGTTTAGGGACAGGATTAGATACGCAGTATTTT.

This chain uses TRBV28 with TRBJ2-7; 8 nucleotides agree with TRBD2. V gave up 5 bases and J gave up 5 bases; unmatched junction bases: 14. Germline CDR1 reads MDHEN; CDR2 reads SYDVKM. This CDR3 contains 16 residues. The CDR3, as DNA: TGTGCCAGCAGTCCCCCCAGCGGGAGAAGTAGGAACGAGCAGTACTTC. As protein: CASSPPSGRSRNEQYF.

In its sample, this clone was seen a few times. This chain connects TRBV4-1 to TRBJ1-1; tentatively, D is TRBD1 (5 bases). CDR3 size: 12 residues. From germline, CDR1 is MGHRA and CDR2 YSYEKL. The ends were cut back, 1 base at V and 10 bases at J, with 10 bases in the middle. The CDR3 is CASSQVQGSAFF. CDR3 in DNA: TGCGCCAGCAGCCAAGTCCAGGGATCAGCTTTCTTT.

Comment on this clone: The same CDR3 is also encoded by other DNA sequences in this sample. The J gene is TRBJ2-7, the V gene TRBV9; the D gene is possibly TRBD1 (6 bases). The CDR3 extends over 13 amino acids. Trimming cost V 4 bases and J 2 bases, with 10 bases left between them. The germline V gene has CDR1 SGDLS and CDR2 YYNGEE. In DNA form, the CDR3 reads TGTGCCAGCAGCCCAGGACAGACCTACGAGCAGTACTTC. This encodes CASSPGQTYEQYF.

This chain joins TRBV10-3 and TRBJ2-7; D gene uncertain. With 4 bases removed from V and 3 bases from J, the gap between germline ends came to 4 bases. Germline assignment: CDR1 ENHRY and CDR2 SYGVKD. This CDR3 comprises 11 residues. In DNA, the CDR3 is TGTGCCATCAGTGGGGACTACGAGCAGTACTTC. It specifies CAISGDYEQYF.

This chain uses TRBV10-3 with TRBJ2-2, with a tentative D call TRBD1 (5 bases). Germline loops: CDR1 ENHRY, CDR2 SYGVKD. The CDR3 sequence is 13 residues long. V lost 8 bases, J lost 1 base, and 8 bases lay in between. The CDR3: CAIGAMNTGELFF. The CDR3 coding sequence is TGTGCCATCGGGGCCATGAACACCGGGGAGCTGTTTTTT.

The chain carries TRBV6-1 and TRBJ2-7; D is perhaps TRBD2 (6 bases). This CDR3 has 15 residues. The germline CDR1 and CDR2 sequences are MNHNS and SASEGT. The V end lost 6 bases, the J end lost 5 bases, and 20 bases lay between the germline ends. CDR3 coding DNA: TGTGCCAGCAGAGACGTCTTCACGGGAGCAGACGAGCAGTACTTC. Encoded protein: CASRDVFTGADEQYF.

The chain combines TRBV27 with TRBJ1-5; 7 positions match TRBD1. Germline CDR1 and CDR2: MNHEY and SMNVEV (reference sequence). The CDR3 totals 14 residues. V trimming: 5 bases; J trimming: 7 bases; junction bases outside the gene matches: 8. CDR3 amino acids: CASSPYRGGQPQHF. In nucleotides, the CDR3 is TGTGCCAGCAGTCCCTACAGGGGTGGACAGCCCCAGCATTTT.

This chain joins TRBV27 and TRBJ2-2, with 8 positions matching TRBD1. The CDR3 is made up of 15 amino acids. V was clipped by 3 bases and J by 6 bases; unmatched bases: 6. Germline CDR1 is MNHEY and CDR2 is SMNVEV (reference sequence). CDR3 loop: CASSLGQGAPGELFF. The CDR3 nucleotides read TGTGCCAGCAGTTTGGGGCAGGGGGCGCCCGGGGAGCTGTTTTTT.

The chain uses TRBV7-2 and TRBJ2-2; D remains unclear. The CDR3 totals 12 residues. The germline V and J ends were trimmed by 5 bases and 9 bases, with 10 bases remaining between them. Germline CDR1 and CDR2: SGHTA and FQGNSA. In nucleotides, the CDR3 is TGTGCCAGCAGCCGTGCTGGGAGGGAGCTGTTTTTT. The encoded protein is CASSRAGRELFF. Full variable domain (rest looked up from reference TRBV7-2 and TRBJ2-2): GAGVSQSPSNKVTEKGKDVELRCDPISGHTALYWYRQSLGQGLEFLIYFQGNSAPDKSGLPSDRFSAERTGGSVSTLTIQRTQQEDSAVYLCASSRAGRELFFGEGSRLTVL.

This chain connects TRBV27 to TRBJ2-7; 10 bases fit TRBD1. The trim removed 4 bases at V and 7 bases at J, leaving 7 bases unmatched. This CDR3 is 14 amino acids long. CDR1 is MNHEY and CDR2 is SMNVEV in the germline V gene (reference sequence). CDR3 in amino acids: CASSWDRGSGEQYF. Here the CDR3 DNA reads TGTGCCAGCAGTTGGGACAGGGGCTCGGGTGAGCAGTACTTC.

CDR3 nucleotides: TGTGCCAGCAGCCTACTAGCGCAGCCCTCCTACAATGAGCAGTTCTTC. Translation gives CASSLLAQPSYNEQFF. V gene TRBV7-9 combines with J gene TRBJ2-1; 7 bases match TRBD2. Trimming at V came to 5 bases and at J to 0 bases, leaving 7 bases not matched to a gene. The CDR3 contains 16 residues. CDR1 is SEHNR, CDR2 FQNEAQ, per germline (reference sequence).

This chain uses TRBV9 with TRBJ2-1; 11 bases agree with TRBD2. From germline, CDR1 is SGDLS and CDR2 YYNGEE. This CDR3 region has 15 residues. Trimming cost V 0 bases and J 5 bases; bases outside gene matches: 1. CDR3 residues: CASSVETSGDNEQFF. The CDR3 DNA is TGTGCCAGCAGCGTAGAGACTAGCGGGGACAATGAGCAGTTCTTC.